A single sample gave rise to the 4 T cell receptor beta chains below, sequenced in a study of technical replicates of blood from a few donors. Only in-frame clones appear in the TCRdb table, and some are missing; sequencing was by immunoSEQ multiplex PCR. The table includes some 91,000 clones, almost 96% detected once. Source material: T cells isolated from PBMCs. The receptors originated from a human donor in good health.

Here the CDR3 DNA reads TGTGCCACGGCTCGAGCGGGGGCAACCTACGAGCAGTACTTC. Protein product: CATARAGATYEQYF. V is TRBV7-9 and J is TRBJ2-7; 8 nucleotides align to TRBD2. The CDR3 spans 14 residues. Germline V lookup: CDR1 SEHNR, CDR2 FQNEAQ (reference sequence). Unmatched junction bases numbered 10, after V lost 10 bases and J lost 2 bases. Combining the CDR3 with reference TRBV7-9 and TRBJ2-7 gives the whole variable domain DTGVSQNPRHKITKRGQNVTFRCDPISEHNRLYWYRQTLGQGPEFLTYFQNEAQLEKSRLLSDRFSAERPKGSFSTLEIQRTEQGDSAMYLCATARAGATYEQYFGPGTRLTVT.

The chain carries TRBV15 and TRBJ2-1, with 7 bases aligning to TRBD2. The CDR3 contains 19 residues. V trimming: 1 base; J trimming: 2 bases; junction bases outside the gene matches: 14. CDR1 and CDR2 from the germline V gene are LNHNV and YYDKDF (reference sequence). The CDR3, as DNA: TGTGCCACCAGCAGAGCGCGCCTGACGGCGGGAGAACCCTACAATGAGCAGTTCTTC. Translated: CATSRARLTAGEPYNEQFF.

The chain employs TRBV4-2 and TRBJ2-3; a weak D match, TRBD2 (5 bases). The CDR3 has 15 residues. Between the trimmed V and J ends, which lost 0 bases and 5 bases, there was a span of 12 bases. CDR1 LGHNA and CDR2 YNFKEQ come from the germline V gene. The CDR3 coding sequence is TGTGCCAGCAGCCAAGATGCGGACTCCATAGATACGCAGTATTTT. This encodes CASSQDADSIDTQYF.

The genes are TRBV28 and TRBJ2-1; possibly TRBD2 for D (5 bases). The CDR3 runs to 13 residues. Germline V gene sequence: CDR1 MDHEN, CDR2 SYDVKM. V was pared by 2 bases and J by 14 bases, with 16 bases between. The CDR3 DNA is TGTGCCAGCAGTTTAAGTGAGAGGGTCGTTGAGTTCTTC. Translating it yields CASSLSERVVEFF.